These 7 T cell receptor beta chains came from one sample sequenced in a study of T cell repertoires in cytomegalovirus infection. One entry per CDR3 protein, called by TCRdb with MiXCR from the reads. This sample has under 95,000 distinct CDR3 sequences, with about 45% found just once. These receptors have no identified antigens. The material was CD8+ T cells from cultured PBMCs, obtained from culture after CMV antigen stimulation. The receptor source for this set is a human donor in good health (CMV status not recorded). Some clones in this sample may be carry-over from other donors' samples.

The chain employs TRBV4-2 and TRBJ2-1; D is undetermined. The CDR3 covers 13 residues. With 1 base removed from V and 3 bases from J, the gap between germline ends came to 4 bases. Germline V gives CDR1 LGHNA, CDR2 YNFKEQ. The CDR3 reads CASSQAVYNEQFF. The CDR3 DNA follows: TGTGCCAGCAGCCAAGCAGTCTACAATGAGCAGTTCTTC.

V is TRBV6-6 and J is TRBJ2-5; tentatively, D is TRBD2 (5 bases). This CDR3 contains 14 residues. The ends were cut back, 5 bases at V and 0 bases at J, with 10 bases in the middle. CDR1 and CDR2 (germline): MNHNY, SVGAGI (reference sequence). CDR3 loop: CASSPLADQETQYF. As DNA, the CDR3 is TGTGCCAGCAGTCCCCTAGCAGACCAAGAGACCCAGTACTTC.

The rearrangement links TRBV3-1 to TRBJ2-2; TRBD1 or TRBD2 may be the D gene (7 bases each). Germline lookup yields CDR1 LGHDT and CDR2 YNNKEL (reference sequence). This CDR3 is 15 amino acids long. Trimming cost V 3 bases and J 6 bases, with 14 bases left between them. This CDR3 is CASSHQGRGPGELFF. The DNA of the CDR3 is TGTGCCAGCAGCCATCAGGGGAGGGGGCCCGGGGAGCTGTTTTTT.

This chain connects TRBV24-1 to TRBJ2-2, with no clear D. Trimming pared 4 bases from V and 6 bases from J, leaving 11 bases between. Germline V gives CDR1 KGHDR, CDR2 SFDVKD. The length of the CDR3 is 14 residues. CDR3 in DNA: TGTGCCACCAGTGAAAAGGGTTTTGCCGGGGAGCTGTTTTTT. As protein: CATSEKGFAGELFF.

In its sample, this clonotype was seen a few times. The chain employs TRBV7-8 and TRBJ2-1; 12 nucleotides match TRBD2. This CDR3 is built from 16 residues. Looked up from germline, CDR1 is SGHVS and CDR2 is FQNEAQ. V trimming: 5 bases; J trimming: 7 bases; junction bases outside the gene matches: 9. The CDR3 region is CASSGPLAGGINEQFF. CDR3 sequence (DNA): TGTGCCAGCAGCGGGCCCCTAGCGGGAGGGATTAATGAGCAGTTCTTC.

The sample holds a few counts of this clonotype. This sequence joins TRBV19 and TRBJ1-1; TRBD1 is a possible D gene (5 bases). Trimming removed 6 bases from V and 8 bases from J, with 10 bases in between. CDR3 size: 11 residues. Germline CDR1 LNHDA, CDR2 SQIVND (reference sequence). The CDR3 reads CASRFQGEAFF. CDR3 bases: TGTGCCAGTAGGTTCCAGGGCGAAGCTTTCTTT.

The CDR3 DNA follows: TGTGCCAGTAGTCCCCACAGGGGGCGCCTCCTGGACGTCCTGACTTTC. Encoded protein: CASSPHRGRLLDVLTF. The V gene is TRBV19, the J gene TRBJ2-6; 9 bases align to TRBD1. The CDR3 is made up of 16 amino acids. CDR1 and CDR2 (germline): LNHDA, SQIVND (reference sequence). With 5 bases clipped from V and 11 bases from J, the junction kept 13 bases outside the gene matches.